This T cell receptor beta chain is from a study of blood T cell repertoires in COVID-19. Study overall: Sources were T cells, B-cell-depleted T cells, or PBMCs; the material itself was cDNA or gDNA.

The V segment lost 2 bases and the J segment 4 bases; nucleotides outside the gene matches: 5. The V gene's germline CDR1 is MNHEY and CDR2 SMNVEV (reference sequence). This CDR3 comprises 15 residues. Sequencing was performed with immunoSEQ multiplex PCR; in TCRdb, only in-frame clones are kept and a portion is missing. The sample has about 240,000 clones, 75% to 85% seen once; the top ten hold roughly 7.4%. The rearrangement links TRBV27 to TRBJ2-7, with TRBD1 matching 10 bases. The sequence came from a woman aged 80 or over with COVID-19, enrolled during active disease. Input material: peripheral blood. CDR3 protein: CASSLGDRGRYEQYF. The CDR3, as DNA: TGTGCCAGCAGTTTAGGGGACAGGGGAAGATACGAGCAGTACTTC.